One and the same sample provided the 12 T cell receptor beta chains below, sequenced in a study of cytomegalovirus exposure and HLA in healthy donors (dated by TCRdb to 2015 to 2018). The method was the immunoSEQ multiplex PCR assay. For the multiplex PCR, a mixture combining 60 forward primers for TCR Vbeta segments and 13 reverse primers for TCR Jbeta segments was used. This is the immuneACCESS table as TCRdb keeps it, with only in-frame sequences that have V and J called. A part of the clones is gone; compared with another copy, unresolved V genes explain less than half, and the rest is unexplained. This sample lists more than 70,000 clones; less than 85% were detected once. Of the sample, around 5% is held by the ten largest clones. The sample consisted of PBMCs. All receptors derive from a man in his thirties or forties in good health and CMV-seropositive.

This clone was picked up one time. The V gene is TRBV20-1, the J gene TRBJ1-5; D ambiguous. The CDR3 runs to 11 residues. Trimming shortened V by 6 bases and J by 4 bases, and 7 bases separated the two germline ends. CDR1 is DFQATT, CDR2 SNEGSKA, per germline (reference sequence). The CDR3 coding sequence is TGCAGTGCCGGGGATAATCAGCCCCAGCATTTT. Translation gives CSAGDNQPQHF.

J is TRBJ2-2 and V is TRBV5-1; 7 bases map to TRBD1. This CDR3 has 15 residues. V lost 0 bases, J lost 7 bases, and 6 bases stayed unmatched. Germline CDR1 reads SGHRS; CDR2 reads YFSETQ. DNA of the CDR3: TGCGCCAGCAGCTTGGGTACAGGGGCCGACGGGGAGCTGTTTTTT. This sequence encodes CASSLGTGADGELFF.

The CDR3 region is CASSDGLAGVLYEQYF. CDR3 bases: TGTGCCAGCAGTGACGGACTAGCGGGAGTTTTATACGAGCAGTACTTC. The chain is built from TRBV25-1 and TRBJ2-7; 13 positions agree with TRBD2. The length of the CDR3 is 16 residues. After removal of 3 bases from V and 4 bases from J, the junction contained 6 bases not matched to a gene. Germline V lookup: CDR1 MGHDK, CDR2 SYGVNS.

This chain links TRBV7-8 with TRBJ1-5; D gene ambiguous. Germline CDR1 is SGHVS and CDR2 is FQNEAQ. The length of the CDR3 is 11 residues. V was shortened by 5 bases and J by 11 bases, with 10 bases between the two germline ends. The CDR3 sequence: CASSLREAQHF. The CDR3 DNA reads TGTGCCAGCAGCCTCCGAGAGGCCCAGCATTTT. The full variable domain, its missing parts supplied by reference TRBV7-8 and TRBJ1-5, is GAGVSQSPRYKVAKRGQDVALRCDPISGHVSLFWYQQALGQGPEFLTYFQNEAQLDKSGLPSDRFFAERPEGSVSTLKIQRTQQEDSAVYLCASSLREAQHFGDGTRLSIL.

Turning to this clone: A read error may produce the germline difference seen at one junction end. V usage is TRBV10-3 and J usage is TRBJ1-2, with D perhaps TRBD1 (6 bases). The CDR3 has 14 residues. CDR1 and CDR2 from the germline V gene are ENHRY and SYGVKD. The CDR3 DNA reads TGTGCCATTAGTGGGGGCCTTGGGGACTATGGCTACACCTTC. It specifies CAISGGLGDYGYTF.

This chain links TRBV4-1 with TRBJ2-4; a weak D match, TRBD2 (5 bases). Germline CDR1 MGHRA, CDR2 YSYEKL. The CDR3 length is 16 residues. Trimming left V 1 base short and J 1 base short, with 11 bases between. The CDR3 is CASSQAVGGAKNIQYF. The CDR3 DNA follows: TGCGCCAGCAGCCAAGCGGTTGGCGGGGCCAAAAACATTCAGTACTTC.

V and J are TRBV19 and TRBJ1-6, with D possibly being TRBD1 (5 bases). Trimming took off 2 bases at V and 2 bases at J, with 10 bases between the two ends. The CDR3 sequence is 16 residues long. The germline CDR1 and CDR2 sequences are LNHDA and SQIVND (reference sequence). The CDR3, as DNA: TGTGCCAGTAGTATAAAAGGGGTCCCCTATAATTCACCCCTCCACTTT. This translates into CASSIKGVPYNSPLHF.

The chain links TRBV7-9 to TRBJ2-3, with 11 bases lining up with TRBD2. This CDR3 spans 15 amino acids. The V segment lost 3 bases and the J segment 1 base; nucleotides outside the gene matches: 0. The germline gives CDR1 SEHNR, CDR2 FQNEAQ (reference sequence). The CDR3 bases are TGTGCCAGCAGCTTGACTAGCGGGGGCACAGATACGCAGTATTTT. The encoded protein is CASSLTSGGTDTQYF.

CDR3 amino acids: CASSGGLAGGTPRDTQYF. CDR3 nucleotides: TGTGCCAGCAGCGGGGGACTAGCGGGGGGCACCCCCCGGGATACGCAGTATTTT. The rearrangement uses TRBV9 and TRBJ2-3; 15 positions match TRBD2. Losses at the gene ends were 3 bases for V and 6 bases for J; bases not matched to a gene: 11. The CDR3 contains 18 residues. Germline assignment: CDR1 SGDLS and CDR2 YYNGEE.

The chain employs TRBV5-4 and TRBJ2-5; 11 bases line up with TRBD1. This CDR3 region has 15 residues. V was pared by 5 bases and J by 3 bases, with 6 bases of the junction left unmatched. Germline assignment: CDR1 SGHNT and CDR2 YYREEE (reference sequence). CDR3 DNA: TGTGCCAGCAGGGCCGGGACAGGGGGAGAAGAGACCCAGTACTTC. It encodes CASRAGTGGEETQYF.

The V call is TRBV18, the J call TRBJ1-1; 7 bases agree with TRBD1. Per germline, CDR1 KGHSH and CDR2 LQKENI. The junction had 4 bases not matched to a gene; V was cut back by 8 bases and J by 1 base. The CDR3 spans 13 residues. This CDR3 reads CASQGDRNTEAFF. CDR3 DNA sequence: TGTGCCAGCCAAGGGGACAGGAACACTGAAGCTTTCTTT.

The rearrangement joins TRBV4-2 to TRBJ2-5; 14 positions agree with TRBD2. CDR3 size: 18 residues. V lost 0 bases to trimming and J lost 5 bases; unmatched junction nucleotides: 8. Germline V CDR1 and CDR2: LGHNA, YNFKEQ. Here the CDR3 reads CASSQDGGLAGVGETQYF. In DNA form, the CDR3 reads TGTGCCAGCAGCCAAGACGGGGGACTAGCGGGGGTGGGGGAGACCCAGTACTTC.